This T cell receptor beta chain was sequenced during a study of OX40 agonist ivuxolimab in advanced cancers. Study-wide background: Patients received the agonistic anti-OX40 (CD134) antibody ivuxolimab. Prior therapy, whether anti-PD-1, anti-PD-L1 or anti-CTLA-4, was allowed, and less than 45% had some. Points from the study as a whole: People who partly responded at 0.1-3.0 mg/kg had some of the least clonal expansion seen.

The length of the CDR3 is 15 residues. Germline V CDR1 and CDR2: SGHRS, YFSETQ. V dropped 4 bases and J dropped 7 bases, with 15 bases sitting between them. The table came from immunoSEQ multiplex PCR; TCRdb's copy has only in-frame clones and leaves some out. The sample consists of about 32,000 clones, roughly nine tenths of them appearing once. In the case of this clone: Its cognate antigen is unknown.

This rearrangement joins TRBV5-1 to TRBJ1-6; D gene unclear. This TCR came from an adult with an advanced solid tumor such as melanoma, head and neck, liver or kidney cancer. The material was CD4+ or CD8+ T cells sorted from blood, obtained in a trial of the OX40 agonist ivuxolimab. CDR3 in DNA: TGCGCCAGCAGCCGCTGGTCCTCTCAGAATTCACCCCTCCACTTT. As protein: CASSRWSSQNSPLHF. The complete variable domain, with remaining parts taken from reference TRBV5-1 and TRBJ1-6, reads KAGVTQTPRYLIKTRGQQVTLSCSPISGHRSVSWYQQTPGQGLQFLFEYFSETQRNKGNFPGRFSGRQFSNSRSEMNVSTLELGDSALYLCASSRWSSQNSPLHFGNGTRLTVT.